This TCR beta chain was documented in a study of radiation and T cells in renal cell carcinoma. The treatment is: 15 Gy SBRT to primary tumor, nephrectomy 4 weeks later. TCRdb keeps only in-frame clones here, not all; method: immunoSEQ multiplex PCR. The data contain 19,000 or so clones, 55% to 65% of them singletons. Germline V gene lookup returns CDR1 SGHTA and CDR2 FQGNSA. The CDR3 totals 14 residues. Trimming removed 1 base from V and 7 bases from J, with 11 bases in between. This sequence was found in an older woman with renal cell carcinoma. J is TRBJ1-5 and V is TRBV7-2; no reliable D call. The specimen was tumor tissue, collected from a patient whose treatment included radiotherapy and nephrectomy. CDR3 DNA sequence: TGTGCCAGCAGCTTAGGACCGTCTTCCCAGCCCCAGCATTTT. Translating it yields CASSLGPSSQPQHF.